Following are 6 T cell receptor beta chains from one sample sequenced in a study of blood T cell repertoires in COVID-19. The repertoire was sequenced with immunoSEQ multiplex PCR; TCRdb's copy has only in-frame clones and lacks some. The table includes 150,000 to 200,000 clones, around 90% detected once. The sample was PBMCs or T cells enriched from blood (not recorded which). These receptors were obtained from a woman under 30 who had recovered from COVID-19.

This chain joins TRBV6-5 and TRBJ2-5; TRBD2 aligns across 13 bases. CDR3 length: 14 residues. With V trimmed by 8 bases and J by 9 bases, 9 bases remained unmatched. Germline V CDR1 and CDR2: MNHEY, SVGAGI. The DNA for the CDR3 is TGTGCCAGCCACACTAGCGGGGGGGCCTTTTCCCAGTACTTC. Its translation: CASHTSGGAFSQYF.

Note on this clone: Germline is not matched at one junction end, which may reflect a read error. The identical CDR3 is also encoded by other nucleotide sequences in the sample. V gene TRBV6-4 combines with J gene TRBJ2-3; TRBD1 aligns across 10 bases. CDR3 length equals 15 residues. Germline-derived CDR1 and CDR2 are MRHNA and SNTAGT. The CDR3 loop is CASSDVTGGTDTQYF. The CDR3 DNA follows: TGTGCCAGCAGTGACGTGACAGGGGGCACAGATACGCAATATTTT.

A single count supports this clone. V and J are TRBV28 and TRBJ1-1, with 10 nucleotides matching TRBD1. Germline trimming cut 2 bases from V and 11 bases from J; bases unmatched to any gene: 8. The germline V gene has CDR1 MDHEN and CDR2 SYDVKM. CDR3 length: 14 amino acids. DNA for the CDR3: TGTGCCAGCAGTTTAGGGGGGACAGGGGTGGGTGCTTTCTTT. Residues: CASSLGGTGVGAFF.

This clone occurred a few times. This chain uses TRBV30 with TRBJ2-3, with unresolved D. In germline, CDR1 is GTSNPN, CDR2 SVGIG (reference sequence). V lost 2 bases, J lost 6 bases, and 9 bases lay in between. There are 12 residues in the CDR3. CDR3 region: CAWSPARDTQYF. CDR3 coding DNA: TGTGCCTGGAGTCCCGCTAGGGATACGCAGTATTTT.

V is TRBV7-9 and J is TRBJ1-3, with TRBD1 as a possible D gene (6 bases). Trimming took off 3 bases at V and 0 bases at J, with 15 bases between the two ends. This CDR3 is built from 17 residues. The germline CDR1 and CDR2 sequences are SEHNR and FQNEAQ (reference sequence). The CDR3 DNA follows: TGTGCCAGCAGCTTCCCTTTACAGGGTGCCTCTGGAAACACCATATATTTT. Its translation is CASSFPLQGASGNTIYF.

The CDR3 here is CASSVQSGRDQPQHF. CDR3 in DNA: TGTGCCAGCAGTGTTCAATCAGGGCGAGATCAGCCCCAGCATTTT. The chain employs TRBV6-6 and TRBJ1-5, with D tentatively TRBD1 (5 bases). Germline V CDR1 and CDR2: MNHNY, SVGAGI (reference sequence). Trimming left V 5 bases short and J 5 bases short, with 16 bases between. The CDR3 runs to 15 residues.